This T cell receptor (beta chain) was identified during a study of cytomegalovirus exposure and HLA in healthy donors. The PCR ran on 60 Vbeta and 13 Jbeta primers. Only in-frame clones appear in the TCRdb table, and some are missing; sequencing was by immunoSEQ multiplex PCR. In the table there are over 110,000 clones, about four fifths of which are singletons. Study findings and constraints: Most of the CMV-associated TCR beta chains (in a later analysis) appeared to be HLA-restricted. Links to common viral pathogens appeared, in a later analysis, for several of the most significant clusters. No immune exposure information besides CMV serostatus was available.

With regard to this clone: Its target is unknown.

The germline CDR1 and CDR2 sequences are SGHAT and FQNNGV. The CDR3 spans 16 residues. V was trimmed by 1 base and J by 5 bases, leaving 18 bases between them. The chain combines TRBV11-2 with TRBJ2-7, with a possible D match to TRBD1 (7 bases). The specimen was PBMCs. The sequence derives from a woman in her late teens or twenties in good health and CMV-seropositive. For the CDR3, the DNA is TGTGCCAGCAGCTTAGTAGTTATTCAGGGGGAGGACGAGCAGTACTTC. Translated: CASSLVVIQGEDEQYF.